The 32 T cell receptor beta chains listed next were all sequenced from one sample in a study of CD8 T cells in Susac syndrome (dated by TCRdb to about 2019). Library construction relied on the immunoSEQ multiplex PCR assay. RNA was extracted using the RNeasy kit, and about 0.45 to 1 ug of the RNA was reverse transcribed with random hexamers. TCRdb reran the public reads through fastp at Q25 and MiXCR, keeping productive beta chains. Each entry merges the rows of one CDR3 protein and shows their most common DNA and genes. For this sample there are 150,000 to 160,000 distinct CDR3 sequences; 85% to 95% appear just once. 0.2% to 0.25% of the sample rests with the top ten. Sequencing used CD8+ T cells from PBMCs. The source of these receptors is a human donor with multiple sclerosis.

This clonotype was counted a single time. This chain joins TRBV20-1 and TRBJ2-7; 7 nucleotides align to TRBD2. The V gene's germline CDR1 is DFQATT and CDR2 SNEGSKA (reference sequence). This CDR3 is built from 12 residues. J gave up 7 bases and V 1 base, and 4 bases lay outside the gene matches. The CDR3 loop is CSARVGGAEQYF. CDR3 bases: TGCAGTGCTAGAGTGGGAGGGGCAGAGCAGTACTTC.

The chain couples TRBV5-1 to TRBJ2-1, with 7 bases identical to TRBD1. Germline V CDR1 and CDR2: SGHRS, YFSETQ. The CDR3 runs 15 residues. Trimming took 4 bases from V and 3 from J; bases not matched to a gene: 7. CDR3 sequence reads: CASSPARQGYNEQFF. The CDR3, as DNA: TGCGCCAGCAGCCCCGCTAGACAGGGCTACAATGAGCAGTTCTTC.

This clonotype appeared a single time. The rearrangement joins TRBV7-8 to TRBJ2-7; 8 nucleotides agree with TRBD2. This CDR3 contains 16 residues. Germline trimming cut 5 bases from V and 5 bases from J; bases unmatched to any gene: 14. Germline V gene data show CDR1 as SGHVS and CDR2 as FQNEAQ. The CDR3 here is CASSTPQAGVGHEQYF. CDR3 nucleotide sequence: TGTGCCAGCAGCACACCACAAGCGGGGGTTGGCCACGAGCAGTACTTC.

This chain links TRBV12-3 or TRBV12-4 with TRBJ2-3; D possibly corresponds to TRBD2 (7 bases). CDR3 length: 15 residues. Deletions cut 5 bases from V and 2 bases from J, with 14 bases between. This chain's CDR3 is CASSGRGMITDTQYF. The CDR3 coding sequence is TGTGCCAGCAGTGGGAGGGGGATGATCACAGATACGCAGTATTTT.

A single count supports this clonotype. The chain recombines TRBV29-1 with TRBJ1-2; D remains ambiguous. The V end lost 4 bases, the J end lost 7 bases, and 13 bases lay between the germline ends. The CDR3 is made up of 12 amino acids. Per germline, CDR1 SQVTM and CDR2 ANQGSEA. CDR3 protein: CSVVTAGGGYTF. The CDR3 DNA follows: TGCAGCGTTGTCACGGCAGGCGGTGGCTACACCTTC.

V and J are TRBV7-6 and TRBJ1-5; D remains unclear. Looked up from germline, CDR1 is SGHVS and CDR2 is FNYEAQ. The CDR3 is 15 amino acids. Trimming pared 9 bases from V and 2 bases from J, leaving 17 bases between. CDR3 loop: CASQERRGGNQPQHF. Written as DNA, the CDR3 is TGTGCCAGTCAGGAGCGGCGGGGAGGCAATCAGCCCCAGCATTTT.

V is TRBV2 and J is TRBJ2-3; no clear D gene. The V and J ends lost 1 base and 8 bases respectively, with 13 bases between them. The CDR3 runs to 14 residues. Germline CDR1 is SNHLY and CDR2 is FYNNEI. The CDR3 DNA follows: TGTGCCAGCAGTGAAGGCCCTGCATCCGCTACGCAGTATTTT. This encodes CASSEGPASATQYF.

This CDR3 is CASRDRAHQSAQHF. CDR3 in DNA: TGTGCCAGCAGGGACAGGGCCCACCAATCGGCCCAGCATTTT. The chain has TRBV27 and TRBJ1-5, with 8 bases identical to TRBD1. Germline V CDR1 and CDR2: MNHEY, SMNVEV (reference sequence). This CDR3 has 14 amino acids. V shed 6 bases and J 11 bases; nucleotides not matched to a gene: 12.

The J gene is TRBJ1-5, the V gene TRBV27; D is unresolved. CDR1 MNHEY and CDR2 SMNVEV come from the germline V gene (reference sequence). The V gene lost 5 bases and the J gene lost 7 bases, with 12 bases spanning the gap. This CDR3 has 13 residues. The CDR3, as DNA: TGTGCCAGCAGTACGGGGTTCGGGCAGCCCCAGCATTTT. This translates into CASSTGFGQPQHF.

The CDR3 DNA follows: TGTGCCAGCTATTTTGGGCGGCGGCCCGGCTATGGCTACACCTTC. Translated: CASYFGRRPGYGYTF. This chain joins TRBV2 and TRBJ1-2; D gene unclear. Germline assignment: CDR1 SNHLY and CDR2 FYNNEI. The CDR3 spans 15 residues. Trimming took 8 bases from V and 4 from J, leaving 20 bases between them. The whole variable domain, filled in from reference TRBV2 and TRBJ1-2, reads EPEVTQTPSHQVTQMGQEVILRCVPISNHLYFYWYRQILGQKVEFLVSFYNNEISEKSEIFDDQFSVERPDGSNFTLKIRSTKLEDSAMYFCASYFGRRPGYGYTFGSGTRLTVV.

The chain has TRBV19 and TRBJ2-6; 9 bases align to TRBD1. In germline, CDR1 is LNHDA, CDR2 SQIVND (reference sequence). V lost 7 bases, J lost 2 bases, and 3 bases stayed unmatched. This CDR3 has 15 residues. For the CDR3, the DNA is TGTGCCAGTAAGGGACAGGGAACTGGGGCCAACGTCCTGACTTTC. This gives the protein CASKGQGTGANVLTF.

The J gene is TRBJ1-3, the V gene TRBV7-9; a weak D match, TRBD1 (6 bases). V lost 6 bases, J lost 4 bases, and 13 bases lay in between. The CDR3 has 14 amino acids. Germline CDR1 is SEHNR and CDR2 is FQNEAQ (reference sequence). CDR3 nucleotides: TGTGCCAGCAGGGCGGGGGCTCGAGGAAACACCATATATTTT. Residues: CASRAGARGNTIYF.

This rearrangement joins TRBV27 to TRBJ1-5, with D tentatively TRBD1 (6 bases). V lost 6 bases and J lost 2, with 17 bases in between. The CDR3 contains 16 residues. Germline V gene lookup returns CDR1 MNHEY and CDR2 SMNVEV (reference sequence). This CDR3 reads CASSAIPYRGNQPQHF. CDR3 nucleotide sequence: TGTGCCAGCAGCGCCATTCCATACAGGGGCAATCAGCCCCAGCATTTT.

The table lists this clonotype with a count of one. The chain carries TRBV7-9 and TRBJ2-1; tentatively, D is TRBD1 or TRBD2 (5 bases each). Germline loops: CDR1 SEHNR, CDR2 FQNEAQ (reference sequence). V dropped 5 bases and J dropped 2 bases, with 25 bases sitting between them. This CDR3 has 19 amino acids. The chain's CDR3 is CASSTAITPGPEPYNEQFF. The CDR3 DNA follows: TGTGCCAGCAGCACCGCAATTACCCCGGGACCCGAACCCTACAATGAGCAGTTCTTC.

V usage is TRBV9 and J usage is TRBJ2-3; D call uncertain. Germline CDR1 is SGDLS and CDR2 is YYNGEE. The CDR3 covers 15 residues. V gave up 5 bases and J gave up 0 bases, with 13 bases separating them. CDR3 amino acids: CASSSYQTSTDTQYF. The CDR3 coding sequence is TGTGCCAGCAGTTCGTACCAAACTAGCACAGATACGCAGTATTTT.

This clonotype was recorded only once. The V gene is TRBV15, the J gene TRBJ1-2, with 9 bases fitting TRBD1. The germline V gene has CDR1 LNHNV and CDR2 YYDKDF (reference sequence). CDR3 size: 16 residues. V lost 7 bases to trimming and J lost 3 bases; unmatched junction nucleotides: 12. CDR3 sequence: CATTSGGTGIDYGYTF. In DNA, the CDR3 is TGTGCCACCACCTCCGGAGGGACAGGGATCGACTATGGCTACACCTTC.

This rearrangement joins TRBV6-2 or TRBV6-3 to TRBJ2-5; 7 nucleotides match TRBD1. CDR1 MNHEY and CDR2 SVGEGT come from the germline V gene. With V trimmed by 1 base and J by 5 bases, 7 bases remained unmatched. The CDR3 runs to 15 residues. The CDR3 DNA reads TGTGCCAGCAGTTACTTGGGACAGACCGGGGAGACCCAGTACTTC. Its protein product is CASSYLGQTGETQYF.

The V and J genes are TRBV25-1 and TRBJ2-3; 7 nucleotides align to TRBD1. Germline lookup yields CDR1 MGHDK and CDR2 SYGVNS. This CDR3 is 16 amino acids long. Trimming took 9 bases from V and 4 from J; bases not matched to a gene: 16. The DNA of the CDR3 is TGTGCCAGTTCCCGACGGGACAGCGAGTATCCAGATACGCAGTATTTT. Its protein product is CASSRRDSEYPDTQYF.

This chain connects TRBV4-3 to TRBJ2-1; D may match TRBD1 or TRBD2 (5 bases each). The V end lost 0 bases, the J end lost 6 bases, and 12 bases lay between the germline ends. The CDR3 has 15 residues. Per the germline V gene, CDR1 is LGHNA and CDR2 is YSLEER. The CDR3 bases are TGCGCCAGCAGCCAAGATCACAGGACTGGCAATGAGCAGTTCTTC. Amino acid sequence: CASSQDHRTGNEQFF.

The rearrangement uses TRBV19 and TRBJ1-5, with D perhaps matching TRBD1 (6 bases). This CDR3 has 15 residues. Trimming removed 4 bases from V and 0 bases from J, with 10 bases in between. CDR1 LNHDA and CDR2 SQIVND come from the germline V gene (reference sequence). Written as DNA, the CDR3 is TGTGCCAGTAGTACCCGGACAGTTAGCAATCAGCCCCAGCATTTT. Translated, it gives CASSTRTVSNQPQHF.

The rearrangement joins TRBV9 to TRBJ1-4; possibly TRBD1 for D (6 bases). Germline values: CDR1 SGDLS, CDR2 YYNGEE. With 0 bases removed from V and 6 bases from J, the gap between germline ends came to 12 bases. The CDR3 has 15 amino acids. The CDR3 DNA reads as TGTGCCAGCAGCGTAGCCACAAAGGGGGATGAAAAACTGTTTTTT. Its translation is CASSVATKGDEKLFF.

V usage is TRBV27 and J usage is TRBJ2-7; D might be TRBD1 (5 bases). Looked up from germline, CDR1 is MNHEY and CDR2 is SMNVEV (reference sequence). CDR3 size: 13 residues. The V end was cut by 6 bases, the J end by 2 bases, with 11 bases between. Written as DNA, the CDR3 is TGTGCCAGCAGGAAGGCAGGGACCTACGAGCAGTACTTC. Amino acids: CASRKAGTYEQYF.

The V and J genes are TRBV27 and TRBJ1-1; possibly TRBD1 for D (6 bases). The CDR3 spans 14 residues. Germline lookup yields CDR1 MNHEY and CDR2 SMNVEV (reference sequence). V was clipped by 3 bases and J by 1 base, with 9 bases between them. The CDR3 loop reads CASSLPGQNTEAFF. The CDR3 bases are TGTGCCAGCAGTTTGCCGGGACAGAACACTGAAGCTTTCTTT.

The rearrangement uses TRBV2 and TRBJ2-1, with D hard to call. Trimming removed 4 bases at V and 14 bases at J, with 18 bases between. Germline V gene sequence: CDR1 SNHLY, CDR2 FYNNEI. This CDR3 has 13 amino acids. In DNA form, the CDR3 reads TGTGCCAGCAGTGGCGTTGGAACGCGCACCAAGTTCTTC. Protein sequence: CASSGVGTRTKFF.

V usage is TRBV27 and J usage is TRBJ2-7, with TRBD2 matching 7 bases. The V gene's germline CDR1 is MNHEY and CDR2 SMNVEV (reference sequence). This CDR3 has 14 amino acids. Trimming cost V 1 base and J 4 bases; bases outside gene matches: 4. CDR3 region: CASSLYRGEYEQYF. CDR3 sequence (DNA): TGTGCCAGCAGTTTATACCGGGGGGAATACGAGCAGTACTTC.

This clonotype was detected only once. The chain carries TRBV5-1 and TRBJ1-1; maybe TRBD1 (5 bases). The CDR3 consists of 11 residues. From germline, CDR1 is SGHRS and CDR2 YFSETQ. Trimming shortened V by 7 bases and J by 11 bases, and 15 bases separated the two germline ends. CDR3 sequence (DNA): TGCGCCAGCTCCTTAGGGGCGGATGCTTTCTTT. Amino acid sequence: CASSLGADAFF.

The V and J genes are TRBV6-5 and TRBJ1-1; possible D gene TRBD1, 5 bases. CDR3 length: 14 amino acids. Trimming cost V 8 bases and J 1 base, with 14 bases left between them. Germline V gives CDR1 MNHEY, CDR2 SVGAGI. The chain's CDR3 is CASSQGLSNTEAFF. CDR3 coding DNA: TGTGCCAGCTCCCAGGGACTATCGAACACTGAAGCTTTCTTT.

The chain carries TRBV5-1 and TRBJ2-5, with D maybe TRBD2 (5 bases). CDR3 length equals 15 residues. Germline V gives CDR1 SGHRS, CDR2 YFSETQ. Trimming removed 0 bases at V and 4 bases at J, with 13 bases between. This CDR3 is CASSLGGASRETQYF. DNA for the CDR3: TGCGCCAGCAGCTTGGGGGGAGCTAGCCGAGAGACCCAGTACTTC.

The rearrangement joins TRBV27 to TRBJ1-2; D unclear. Germline CDR1 and CDR2: MNHEY and SMNVEV (reference sequence). Trimming shortened V by 7 bases and J by 0 bases, and 6 bases separated the two germline ends. The CDR3 is 12 amino acids. The CDR3 protein is CASKTSNYGYTF. Here the CDR3 DNA reads TGTGCCAGCAAAACCTCTAACTATGGCTACACCTTC.

The chain combines TRBV30 with TRBJ1-1; 9 nucleotides line up with TRBD1. The ends lost 2 bases at V and 4 bases at J; junction bases unmatched: 20. This CDR3 contains 19 residues. Per germline, CDR1 GTSNPN and CDR2 SVGIG (reference sequence). For the CDR3, the DNA is TGTGCCTGGAGTCCTCCCCTGGGGACAGGGAGATGGTGGGGCACTGAAGCTTTCTTT. Protein: CAWSPPLGTGRWWGTEAFF. Full variable domain (missing parts from reference TRBV30 and TRBJ1-1): SQTIHQWPATLVQPVGSPLSLECTVEGTSNPNLYWYRQAAGRGLQLLFYSVGIGQISSEVPQNLSASRPQDRQFILSSKKLLLSDSGFYLCAWSPPLGTGRWWGTEAFFGQGTRLTVV.

In DNA, the CDR3 is TGTGCCAGCAGCTTATTATCTGGAGAGGAAGAGACCCAGTACTTC. Protein product: CASSLLSGEEETQYF. The chain couples TRBV7-9 to TRBJ2-5; no reliable D call. The CDR3 spans 15 residues. Germline V gene data show CDR1 as SEHNR and CDR2 as FQNEAQ (reference sequence). Trimming shortened V by 2 bases and J by 3 bases, and 13 bases separated the two germline ends. Filled out from reference TRBV7-9 and TRBJ2-5, the complete variable domain reads DTGVSQNPRHKITKRGQNVTFRCDPISEHNRLYWYRQTLGQGPEFLTYFQNEAQLEKSRLLSDRFSAERPKGSFSTLEIQRTEQGDSAMYLCASSLLSGEEETQYFGPGTRLLVL.

The CDR3 sequence is CSARVRGYYEQYF. For the CDR3, the DNA is TGCAGTGCTAGAGTCAGGGGCTACTACGAGCAGTACTTC. This sequence joins TRBV20-1 and TRBJ2-7; the D gene is possibly TRBD1 (6 bases). This CDR3 contains 13 residues. Germline loops: CDR1 DFQATT, CDR2 SNEGSKA (reference sequence). Trimming took off 1 base at V and 3 bases at J, with 10 bases between the two ends.